These 2 T cell receptor beta chains were all obtained from the same sample, sequenced in a study of blood T cells in healthy people across ages. Sample-barcoded 5' priming and a J-beta primer mix drove a second PCR of about 7 to 11 cycles. TCRdb ran MiXCR on the 5' RACE reads and lists one entry per CDR3 protein. The table lists just under 750,000 distinct CDR3 sequences, around a fifth of them singletons. The sample taken for sequencing was blood. All receptors come from a man aged 65 to 79 in good health.

This chain uses TRBV7-9 with TRBJ2-5; 9 positions match TRBD2. The V gene's germline CDR1 is SEHNR and CDR2 FQNEAQ (reference sequence). Trimming cost V 5 bases and J 3 bases; bases outside gene matches: 7. The CDR3 consists of 15 residues. The CDR3 DNA follows: TGTGCCAGCAGCCCCCCGGGACTAGCTAAAGAGACCCAGTACTTC. This encodes CASSPPGLAKETQYF.

In this sample, this clonotype turned up a few times. The chain is built from TRBV5-1 and TRBJ2-1, with 7 bases identical to TRBD2. V trimming: 3 bases; J trimming: 4 bases; junction bases outside the gene matches: 4. The length of the CDR3 is 14 residues. Germline assignment: CDR1 SGHRS and CDR2 YFSETQ. CDR3 region: CASSSGLIYNEQFF. DNA for the CDR3: TGCGCCAGCAGCTCGGGACTAATATACAATGAGCAGTTCTTC.